The subject of this entry is one T cell receptor beta chain. This entry belongs to a study of blood T cells in healthy people across ages. Next came a second PCR, run for roughly 7 to 12 cycles, which used a sample-barcoded 5' primer along with a J-beta primer mix. A single record per CDR3 protein comes from TCRdb applying MiXCR to the 5' RACE reads. The table has roughly 680,000 distinct CDR3 sequences, around a fifth seen once. V was clipped by 7 bases and J by 2 bases; unmatched bases: 5. Germline V gene data show CDR1 as DFQATT and CDR2 as SNEGSKA (reference sequence). This CDR3 has 14 residues. Sequenced input: blood. This receptor was identified in a man in his 70s in good health. The rearrangement uses TRBV20-1 and TRBJ2-2, with 9 bases lining up with TRBD1. For the CDR3, the DNA is TGCAGTGGGGGACAGGGACTTAACACCGGGGAGCTGTTTTTT. Its translation: CSGGQGLNTGELFF.